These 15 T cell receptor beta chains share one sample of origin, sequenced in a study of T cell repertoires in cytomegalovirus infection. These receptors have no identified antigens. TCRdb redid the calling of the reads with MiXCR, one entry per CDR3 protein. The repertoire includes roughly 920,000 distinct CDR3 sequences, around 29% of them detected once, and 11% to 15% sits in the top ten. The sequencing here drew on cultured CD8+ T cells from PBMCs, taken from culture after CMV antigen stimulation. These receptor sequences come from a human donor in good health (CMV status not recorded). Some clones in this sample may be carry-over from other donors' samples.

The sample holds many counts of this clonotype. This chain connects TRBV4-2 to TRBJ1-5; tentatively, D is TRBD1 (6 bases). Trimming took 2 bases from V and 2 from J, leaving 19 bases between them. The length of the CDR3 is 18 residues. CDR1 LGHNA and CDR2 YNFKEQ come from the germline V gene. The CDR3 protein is CASSQWPGHPPGNQPQHF. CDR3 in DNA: TGTGCCAGCAGCCAATGGCCGGGACACCCCCCGGGCAATCAGCCCCAGCATTTT.

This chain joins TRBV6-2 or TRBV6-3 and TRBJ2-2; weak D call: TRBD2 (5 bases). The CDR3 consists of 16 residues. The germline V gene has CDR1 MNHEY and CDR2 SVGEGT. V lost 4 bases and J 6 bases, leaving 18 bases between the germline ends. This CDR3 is CASSSPGRWRSGELFF. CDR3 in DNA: TGTGCCAGCAGTTCTCCGGGCCGGTGGAGGTCCGGGGAGCTGTTTTTT.

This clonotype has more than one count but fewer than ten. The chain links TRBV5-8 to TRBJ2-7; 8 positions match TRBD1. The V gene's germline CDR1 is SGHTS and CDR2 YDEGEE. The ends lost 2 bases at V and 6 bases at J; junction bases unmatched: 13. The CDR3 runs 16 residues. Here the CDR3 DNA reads TGTGCCAGCAGCTTAATACCTACGGACAGGGTCGGCGAGCAGTACTTC. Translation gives CASSLIPTDRVGEQYF.

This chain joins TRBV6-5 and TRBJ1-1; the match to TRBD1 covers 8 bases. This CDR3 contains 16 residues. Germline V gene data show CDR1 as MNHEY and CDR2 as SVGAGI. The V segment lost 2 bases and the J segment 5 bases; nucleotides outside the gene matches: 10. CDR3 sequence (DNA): TGTGCCAGCAGTTACAGCAGGGGGCCCGGGGAGACTGAAGCTTTCTTT. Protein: CASSYSRGPGETEAFF.

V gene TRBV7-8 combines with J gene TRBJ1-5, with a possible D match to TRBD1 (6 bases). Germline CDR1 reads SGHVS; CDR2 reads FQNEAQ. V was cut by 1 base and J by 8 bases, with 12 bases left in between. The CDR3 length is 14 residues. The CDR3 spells CASSLEGGAKPQHF. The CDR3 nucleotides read TGTGCCAGCAGCTTAGAGGGGGGGGCGAAGCCCCAGCATTTT.

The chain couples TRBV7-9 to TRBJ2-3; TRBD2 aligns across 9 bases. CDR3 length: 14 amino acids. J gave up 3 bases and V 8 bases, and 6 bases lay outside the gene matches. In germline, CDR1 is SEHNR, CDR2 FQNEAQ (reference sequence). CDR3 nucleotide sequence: TGTGCCAGCTTTAGGACTAGCGAGACAGATACGCAGTATTTT. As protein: CASFRTSETDTQYF. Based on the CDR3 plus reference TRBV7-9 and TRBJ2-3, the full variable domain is DTGVSQNPRHKITKRGQNVTFRCDPISEHNRLYWYRQTLGQGPEFLTYFQNEAQLEKSRLLSDRFSAERPKGSFSTLEIQRTEQGDSAMYLCASFRTSETDTQYFGPGTRLTVL.

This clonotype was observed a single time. The CDR3 nucleotides read TGTGCCAGCAGTAGCGCAGGGTATAGGGATGACTACACCTTC. Amino acids: CASSSAGYRDDYTF. The chain uses TRBV27 and TRBJ1-2; D may be TRBD1 (5 bases). V was clipped by 5 bases and J by 10 bases, with 20 bases between them. The CDR3 runs to 14 residues. Germline V gene data show CDR1 as MNHEY and CDR2 as SMNVEV (reference sequence).

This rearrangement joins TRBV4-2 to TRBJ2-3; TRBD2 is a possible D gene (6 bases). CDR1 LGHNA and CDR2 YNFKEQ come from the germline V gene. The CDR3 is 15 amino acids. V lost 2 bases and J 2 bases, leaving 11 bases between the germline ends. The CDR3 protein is CASSQYREPTDTQYF. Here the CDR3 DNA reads TGTGCCAGCAGCCAATACCGGGAGCCCACAGATACGCAGTATTTT.

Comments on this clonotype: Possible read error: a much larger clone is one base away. The CDR3 DNA sequence: TGTGTCAGCAGTCCCCTAGGGAACGCTGAAGCTTTCTTT. This codes for CVSSPLGNAEAFF. V gene TRBV12-3 or TRBV12-4 combines with J gene TRBJ1-1, with D unclear. The CDR3 contains 13 residues.

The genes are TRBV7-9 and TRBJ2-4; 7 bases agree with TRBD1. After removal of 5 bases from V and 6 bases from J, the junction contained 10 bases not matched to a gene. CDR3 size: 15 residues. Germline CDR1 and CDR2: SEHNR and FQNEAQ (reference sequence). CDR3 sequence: CASSRDRMGPNIQYF. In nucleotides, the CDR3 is TGTGCCAGCAGCAGGGACAGAATGGGACCAAACATTCAGTACTTC.

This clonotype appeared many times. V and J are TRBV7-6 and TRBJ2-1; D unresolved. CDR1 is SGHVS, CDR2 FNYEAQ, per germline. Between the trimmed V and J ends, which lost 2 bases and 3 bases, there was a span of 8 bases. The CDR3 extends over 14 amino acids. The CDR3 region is CASSLRSDYNEQFF. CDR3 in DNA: TGTGCCAGCAGCTTAAGGAGCGACTACAATGAGCAGTTCTTC.

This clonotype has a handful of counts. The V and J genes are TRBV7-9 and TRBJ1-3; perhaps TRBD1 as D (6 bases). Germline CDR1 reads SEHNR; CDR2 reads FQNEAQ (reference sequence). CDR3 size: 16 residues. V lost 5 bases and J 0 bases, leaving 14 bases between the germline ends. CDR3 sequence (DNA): TGTGCCAGCAGCGACCGGGACAAGAGCTCTGGAAACACCATATATTTT. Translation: CASSDRDKSSGNTIYF.

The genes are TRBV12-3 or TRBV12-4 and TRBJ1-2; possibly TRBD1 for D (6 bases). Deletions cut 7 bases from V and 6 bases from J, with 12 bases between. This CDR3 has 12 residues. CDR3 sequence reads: CASKYRVDGYTF. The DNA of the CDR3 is TGTGCCAGCAAGTACAGGGTTGATGGCTACACCTTC.

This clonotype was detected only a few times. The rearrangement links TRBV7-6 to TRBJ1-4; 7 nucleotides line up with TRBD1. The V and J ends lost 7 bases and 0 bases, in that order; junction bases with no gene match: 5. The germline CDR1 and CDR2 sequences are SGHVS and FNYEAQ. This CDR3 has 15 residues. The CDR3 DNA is TGTGCCAGCACAGGGGGACCTTCAACTAATGAAAAACTGTTTTTT. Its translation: CASTGGPSTNEKLFF.

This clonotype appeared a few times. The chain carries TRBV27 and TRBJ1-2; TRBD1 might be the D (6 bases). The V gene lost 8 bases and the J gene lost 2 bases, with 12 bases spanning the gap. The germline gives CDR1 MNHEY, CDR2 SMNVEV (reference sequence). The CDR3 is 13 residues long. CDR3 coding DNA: TGTGCCAGCGTCCTTACAGGGAACTATGGCTACACCTTC. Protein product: CASVLTGNYGYTF.